The 22 T cell receptor beta chains given below trace back to one sample, sequenced in a study of PD-1 blockade in classical Hodgkin lymphoma. Described time point: cycle 4 day 1 (C4D1), after less than 7 weeks of nivolumab. Relapses following autologous stem cell transplantation were seen in all patients, with brentuximab vedotin exposure varying. The repertoire was sequenced with immunoSEQ multiplex PCR; TCRdb's copy has only in-frame clones and lacks some. This table holds about 89,000 clones, less than 95% found once. This specimen consisted of peripheral blood mononuclear cells (PBMCs), obtained before the fourth cycle of nivolumab. The receptors stem from a human donor with classical Hodgkin lymphoma.

This chain connects TRBV6-5 to TRBJ1-6; 8 nucleotides match TRBD1. The V and J ends lost 5 bases and 6 bases, in that order; junction bases with no gene match: 6. Germline V gene sequence: CDR1 MNHEY, CDR2 SVGAGI. This CDR3 spans 15 amino acids. The CDR3 loop is CASSAGTGPNSPLHF. In DNA, the CDR3 is TGTGCCAGCAGTGCCGGGACAGGACCTAATTCACCCCTCCACTTT.

The rearrangement joins TRBV4-1 to TRBJ1-1; TRBD1 matches 8 bases. Trimming removed 3 bases from V and 1 base from J; junction bases left unmatched: 4. Germline CDR1 MGHRA, CDR2 YSYEKL. The CDR3 totals 15 residues. CDR3 sequence (DNA): TGCGCCAGCAGCCACTCCGGGACAGGGAACACTGAAGCTTTCTTT. The encoded protein is CASSHSGTGNTEAFF.

This chain uses TRBV4-2 with TRBJ2-5; D gene uncertain. Germline loops: CDR1 LGHNA, CDR2 YNFKEQ. V was shortened by 0 bases and J by 5 bases, with 10 bases between the two germline ends. This CDR3 spans 14 amino acids. In DNA, the CDR3 is TGTGCCAGCAGCCAAGATCGGGTTGGGGAGACCCAGTACTTC. It specifies CASSQDRVGETQYF.

This rearrangement joins TRBV5-1 to TRBJ1-3; D uncertain. The CDR3 has 14 amino acids. Germline V gives CDR1 SGHRS, CDR2 YFSETQ. Trimming pared 2 bases from V and 2 bases from J, leaving 8 bases between. The CDR3, as DNA: TGCGCCAGCAGCTTCGAGGGCCCTGGAAACACCATATATTTT. This translates into CASSFEGPGNTIYF. Drawing the rest from reference TRBV5-1 and TRBJ1-3, the complete variable domain is KAGVTQTPRYLIKTRGQQVTLSCSPISGHRSVSWYQQTPGQGLQFLFEYFSETQRNKGNFPGRFSGRQFSNSRSEMNVSTLELGDSALYLCASSFEGPGNTIYFGEGSWLTVV.

The genes are TRBV28 and TRBJ1-1, with TRBD1 as a possible D gene (5 bases). CDR1 and CDR2 from the germline V gene are MDHEN and SYDVKM. The CDR3 length is 15 residues. Trimming took 7 bases from V and 4 from J, leaving 19 bases between them. The CDR3 nucleotides read TGTGCCAGCACTCCGGTGGGGGAAGTAAGCACTGAAGCTTTCTTT. Its translation is CASTPVGEVSTEAFF.

The rearrangement links TRBV11-2 to TRBJ2-3; D ambiguous. The germline gives CDR1 SGHAT, CDR2 FQNNGV. The length of the CDR3 is 12 residues. Trimming cost V 5 bases and J 7 bases, with 10 bases left between them. The CDR3 region is CASSPSTHTQYF. CDR3 DNA sequence: TGTGCCAGCAGCCCCTCTACACATACGCAGTATTTT.

The CDR3 sequence is CASSLWYRGNGNQPQHF. The CDR3 DNA follows: TGCGCCAGCAGCTTGTGGTACAGGGGAAATGGAAATCAGCCCCAGCATTTT. V usage is TRBV5-1 and J usage is TRBJ1-5; 7 bases map to TRBD1. CDR1 and CDR2 from the germline V gene are SGHRS and YFSETQ. The CDR3 loop spans 17 amino acids. V was clipped by 1 base and J by 4 bases; unmatched bases: 11. The variable domain in full, completed from reference TRBV5-1 and TRBJ1-5, reads KAGVTQTPRYLIKTRGQQVTLSCSPISGHRSVSWYQQTPGQGLQFLFEYFSETQRNKGNFPGRFSGRQFSNSRSEMNVSTLELGDSALYLCASSLWYRGNGNQPQHFGDGTRLSIL.

The chain carries TRBV2 and TRBJ2-3; tentatively, D is TRBD1 (5 bases). CDR1 SNHLY and CDR2 FYNNEI come from the germline V gene. Trimming shortened V by 3 bases and J by 0 bases, and 13 bases separated the two germline ends. The CDR3 runs to 16 residues. Written as DNA, the CDR3 is TGTGCCAGCAGTGAGTTCAAGTGGGGCAGCACAGATACGCAGTATTTT. Translation gives CASSEFKWGSTDTQYF.

The rearrangement joins TRBV7-9 to TRBJ2-7, with D possibly TRBD1 on 6 matching bases. With 6 bases removed from V and 3 bases from J, the gap between germline ends came to 9 bases. Germline CDR1 reads SEHNR; CDR2 reads FQNEAQ (reference sequence). This CDR3 has 12 residues. CDR3 nucleotides: TGTGCCAGCAGGGGGACATTCTACGAGCAGTACTTC. Translating gives CASRGTFYEQYF.

This clone was recorded once. The chain carries TRBV9 and TRBJ1-5; TRBD1 aligns across 9 bases. This CDR3 is built from 15 residues. Trimming cost V 0 bases and J 5 bases; bases outside gene matches: 3. Germline V lookup: CDR1 SGDLS, CDR2 YYNGEE. The CDR3 here is CASSVDGTGYQPQHF. CDR3 DNA: TGTGCCAGCAGCGTAGATGGGACAGGGTATCAGCCCCAGCATTTT.

This chain connects TRBV4-1 to TRBJ2-7; tentatively, D is TRBD1 (6 bases). The CDR3 consists of 13 residues. Per the germline V gene, CDR1 is MGHRA and CDR2 is YSYEKL. V lost 1 base, J lost 6 bases, and 10 bases lay in between. The chain's CDR3 is CASSQGTGFEQYF. The CDR3 DNA reads TGCGCCAGCAGCCAAGGCACAGGGTTCGAGCAGTACTTC.

V gene TRBV28 combines with J gene TRBJ1-2; no reliable D call. Germline lookup yields CDR1 MDHEN and CDR2 SYDVKM. The germline V and J ends were trimmed by 4 bases and 0 bases, with 9 bases remaining between them. The CDR3 loop spans 14 amino acids. The DNA of the CDR3 is TGTGCCAGCAGTTACGGAGCCCCTAACTATGGCTACACCTTC. Translation gives CASSYGAPNYGYTF.

This chain joins TRBV9 and TRBJ1-1, with 7 bases aligning to TRBD1. Germline V gives CDR1 SGDLS, CDR2 YYNGEE. V gave up 2 bases and J gave up 2 bases; unmatched junction bases: 3. This CDR3 spans 14 amino acids. CDR3 amino acids: CASSVRQGNTEAFF. DNA for the CDR3: TGTGCCAGCAGCGTCCGACAGGGAAACACTGAAGCTTTCTTT. The full variable domain, rest sourced from reference TRBV9 and TRBJ1-1, is DSGVTQTPKHLITATGQRVTLRCSPRSGDLSVYWYQQSLDQGLQFLIQYYNGEERAKGNILERFSAQQFPDLHSELNLSSLELGDSALYFCASSVRQGNTEAFFGQGTRLTVV.

J is TRBJ2-1 and V is TRBV2; perhaps TRBD1 as D (6 bases). CDR1 is SNHLY and CDR2 is FYNNEI in the germline V gene. The CDR3 contains 15 residues. V was pared by 3 bases and J by 0 bases, with 9 bases between. CDR3 sequence: CASSDGRGSYNEQFF. The CDR3 nucleotides read TGTGCCAGCAGTGACGGCAGGGGCTCCTACAATGAGCAGTTCTTC.

This chain connects TRBV19 to TRBJ1-6; D gene uncertain. In germline, CDR1 is LNHDA, CDR2 SQIVND (reference sequence). The CDR3 contains 13 residues. Deletions cut 5 bases from V and 6 bases from J, with 8 bases between. The CDR3 spells CASSEFLNSPLHF. The DNA of the CDR3 is TGTGCCAGTAGTGAATTTCTTAATTCACCCCTCCACTTT.

The chain employs TRBV30 and TRBJ1-2, with TRBD1 identical over 7 bases. J was trimmed by 4 bases and V by 3 bases; bases with no gene match: 5. This CDR3 spans 13 amino acids. Per the germline V gene, CDR1 is GTSNPN and CDR2 is SVGIG (reference sequence). CDR3 region: CAWSRDRIYGYTF. The CDR3 DNA is TGTGCCTGGAGCCGGGACAGAATCTATGGCTACACCTTC.

V usage is TRBV4-1 and J usage is TRBJ2-2, with D perhaps matching TRBD1 or TRBD2 (5 bases each). Looked up from germline, CDR1 is MGHRA and CDR2 is YSYEKL. The CDR3 is 22 amino acids. Trimming took 0 bases from V and 3 from J, leaving 29 bases between them. CDR3 in DNA: TGCGCCAGCAGCCAAGATCTCCGCGGATTCCGTCCGGGGCGTAGGGACACCGGGGAGCTGTTTTTT. Translated, it gives CASSQDLRGFRPGRRDTGELFF.

V is TRBV6-5 and J is TRBJ1-5, with 8 bases that match TRBD1. The J segment lost 5 bases and the V segment lost 2 bases, leaving 2 bases of the junction unmatched. The CDR3 has 14 residues. Germline-derived CDR1 and CDR2 are MNHEY and SVGAGI. The chain's CDR3 is CASSYRGQDQPQHF. DNA of the CDR3: TGTGCCAGCAGTTACCGGGGACAGGATCAGCCCCAGCATTTT.

The chain couples TRBV7-6 to TRBJ2-1, with D unresolved. The germline V gene has CDR1 SGHVS and CDR2 FNYEAQ. The CDR3 is 15 amino acids. V was pared by 1 base and J by 2 bases, with 9 bases between. In DNA form, the CDR3 reads TGTGCCAGCAGCTTAGGCCTAGGGCCCTACAATGAGCAGTTCTTC. The encoded protein is CASSLGLGPYNEQFF.

The chain carries TRBV7-3 and TRBJ2-7; the D is unclear. The CDR3 loop spans 11 amino acids. CDR1 and CDR2 from the germline V gene are SGHTA and FQGTGA. V lost 1 base, J lost 10 bases, and 8 bases lay in between. CDR3 sequence: CASSLSRVQYF. CDR3 coding DNA: TGTGCCAGCAGCTTAAGCAGAGTTCAGTACTTC.

The J gene is TRBJ2-1, the V gene TRBV19, with TRBD1 matching over 7 bases. V shed 4 bases, J shed 3 bases, and the junction held 6 bases outside the gene matches. The CDR3 sequence is 15 residues long. In germline, CDR1 is LNHDA, CDR2 SQIVND (reference sequence). The CDR3 loop reads CASSRVTGNYNEQFF. The CDR3 coding sequence is TGTGCCAGTAGTAGGGTGACAGGGAACTACAATGAGCAGTTCTTC.

This clone was seen once. The J gene is TRBJ2-7, the V gene TRBV7-9, with D possibly matching TRBD2 (6 bases). CDR1 is SEHNR and CDR2 is FQNEAQ in the germline V gene (reference sequence). CDR3 length equals 16 residues. Trimming removed 2 bases from V and 0 bases from J, with 14 bases in between. Here the CDR3 reads CASSLMGGEISYEQYF. The CDR3 DNA follows: TGTGCCAGCAGCTTAATGGGCGGGGAGATCTCCTACGAGCAGTACTTC.